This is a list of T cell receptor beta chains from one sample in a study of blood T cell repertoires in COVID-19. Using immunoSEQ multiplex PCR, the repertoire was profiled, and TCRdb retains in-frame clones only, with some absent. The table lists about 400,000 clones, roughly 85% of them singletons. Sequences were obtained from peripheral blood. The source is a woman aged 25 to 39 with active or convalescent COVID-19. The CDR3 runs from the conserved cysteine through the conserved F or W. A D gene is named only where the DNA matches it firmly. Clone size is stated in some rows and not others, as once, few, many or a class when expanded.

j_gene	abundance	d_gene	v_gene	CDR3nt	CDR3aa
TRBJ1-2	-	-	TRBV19	TGTGCCAGTAGTATACTGATGGGTGGTCAGGCCCCAGCGGGAAATGGCTACACCTTC	CASSILMGGQAPAGNGYTF
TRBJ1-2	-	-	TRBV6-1	TGTGCCAGCAGTGAAATCGGTAGTGGCTATGGCTACACCTTC	CASSEIGSGYGYTF
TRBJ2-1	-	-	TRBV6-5	TGTGCCAGCAGTTACTCTATTGGGGCGTCGAATGAGCAGTTCTTC	CASSYSIGASNEQFF
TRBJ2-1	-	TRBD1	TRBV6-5	TGTGCCAGCAGTCCGGGACAGGGGGCGAGGAATGAGCAGTTCTTC	CASSPGQGARNEQFF
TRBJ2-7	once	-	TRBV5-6	TGTGCCAGCAGCCAAGGGACTGCCTCCTACGAGCAGTACTTC	CASSQGTASYEQYF
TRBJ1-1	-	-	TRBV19	TGTGCCAGTACGCTGGCAGGGTCAACTGAAGCTTTCTTT	CASTLAGSTEAFF
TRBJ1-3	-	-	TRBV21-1	TGTGCCAGCAGCCCTGGGACAGTTTCTGGAAACACCATATATTTT	CASSPGTVSGNTIYF
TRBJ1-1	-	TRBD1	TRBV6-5	TGTGCCAGCAGCCAACAGGGGATGAACACTGAAGCTTTCTTT	CASSQQGMNTEAFF
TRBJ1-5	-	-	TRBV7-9	TGTGCCAGCAGCCCTGGGGACTGGAGCAATCAGCCCCAGCATTTT	CASSPGDWSNQPQHF
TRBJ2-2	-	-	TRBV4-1	TGCGCCAGCAGCCAAGGTAGTCAACACACCGGGGAGCTGTTTTTT	CASSQGSQHTGELFF
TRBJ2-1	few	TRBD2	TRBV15	TGTGCCACCAGCAGAGATCTGGCGGGGGGCTACAATGAGCAGTTCTTC	CATSRDLAGGYNEQFF
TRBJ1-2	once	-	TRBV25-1	TGTGCCAGCAGACCCCCCGGCGGTGGATATGGCTACACCTTC	CASRPPGGGYGYTF
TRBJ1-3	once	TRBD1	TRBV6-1	TGTGCCAGCAGTGAAGCGGGGTGGACAGGGGATAGAAACACCATATATTTT	CASSEAGWTGDRNTIYF
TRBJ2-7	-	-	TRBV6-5	TGTGCCAGCTCCCGGGACTGGAGCTCCTACGAGCAGTACTTC	CASSRDWSSYEQYF
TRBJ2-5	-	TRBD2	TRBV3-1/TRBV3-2	TGTGCCAGCAGCCAGCGGGGGGTCGGAGAAGAGACCCAGTACTTC	CASSQRGVGEETQYF
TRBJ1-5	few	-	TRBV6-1	TGTGCCAGCAGTGAAATGTCAGGGGGCAATCAGCCCCAGCATTTT	CASSEMSGGNQPQHF
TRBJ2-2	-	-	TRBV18	TGTGCCAGCTCAAGGGCCAGGGGTACCGGGGAGCTGTTTTTT	CASSRARGTGELFF
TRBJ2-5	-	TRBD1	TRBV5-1	TGCGCCAGCAGCATGGACAGGATCGAGACCCAGTACTTC	CASSMDRIETQYF